These 24 T cell receptor beta chains were sequenced from one sample in a study of blood T cell repertoires in COVID-19. The method was immunoSEQ multiplex PCR; TCRdb's version includes in-frame clones alone and lacks a portion of them. The sample comprises under 300,000 clones, around four fifths of which are singletons, and 1.9% rests with the top ten. The material sequenced was peripheral blood. The receptors stem from a man aged 25 to 45 who had recovered from COVID-19.

The CDR3 region has the DNA TGCGCCAGCAGTCACCTCCGGGACAGGGGTACTTGTTGGATCACCGGGGAGCTGTTTTTT. Translation gives CASSHLRDRGTCWITGELFF. The V call is TRBV23-1, the J call TRBJ2-2; TRBD1 aligns across 10 bases. TRBV23-1 is annotated as an ORF whose role is uncertain. The length of the CDR3 is 20 residues. The trim removed 3 bases at V and 4 bases at J, leaving 17 bases unmatched.

The rearrangement links TRBV5-1 to TRBJ2-3; D call uncertain. CDR1 is SGHRS and CDR2 is YFSETQ in the germline V gene. The CDR3 covers 12 residues. V gave up 4 bases and J gave up 3 bases, with 6 bases separating them. The CDR3 here is CASSKETDTQYF. The CDR3 bases are TGCGCCAGCAGCAAAGAGACAGATACGCAGTATTTT.

The rearrangement uses TRBV5-1 and TRBJ1-1; the match to TRBD1 covers 7 bases. The CDR3 runs 13 residues. The V segment lost 4 bases and the J segment 8 bases; nucleotides outside the gene matches: 8. From germline, CDR1 is SGHRS and CDR2 YFSETQ. The CDR3 region is CASSRGQVTEAFF. CDR3 nucleotide sequence: TGCGCCAGCAGCCGCGGACAGGTTACCGAAGCTTTCTTT.

The CDR3 bases are TGTGCCAGCAGTGATCTCTGGGACAGGGGGCGGAATGAGCAGTTCTTC. It yields the protein CASSDLWDRGRNEQFF. V gene TRBV2 combines with J gene TRBJ2-1, with TRBD1 matching over 12 bases. Germline loops: CDR1 SNHLY, CDR2 FYNNEI. The CDR3 runs to 16 residues. Unmatched junction bases numbered 7, after V lost 3 bases and J lost 7 bases.

V and J are TRBV7-2 and TRBJ2-5; TRBD2 aligns across 8 bases. This CDR3 is built from 19 residues. Germline CDR1 and CDR2: SGHTA and FQGNSA. V lost 5 bases and J lost 6; bases outside the gene matches: 23. CDR3 bases: TGTGCCAGCAGCGCCAGCGTGTGGTCGGGGGGGACCAGTCGGCAGACCCAGTACTTC. It yields the protein CASSASVWSGGTSRQTQYF.

V is TRBV27 and J is TRBJ1-6; 11 bases map to TRBD1. The germline V gene encodes CDR1 MNHEY and CDR2 SMNVEV (reference sequence). Trimming at V came to 5 bases and at J to 14 bases, leaving 5 bases not matched to a gene. The CDR3 runs to 13 residues. This CDR3 reads CASSPRDRGTLHF. The CDR3 DNA is TGTGCCAGCAGTCCCCGGGACAGGGGGACCCTCCACTTT.

The chain uses TRBV9 and TRBJ1-3; D is perhaps TRBD1 (6 bases). The germline V and J ends were trimmed by 4 bases and 0 bases, with 11 bases remaining between them. CDR1 and CDR2 from the germline V gene are SGDLS and YYNGEE. This CDR3 is 15 amino acids long. The CDR3 region is CASSLGGGSGNTIYF. The DNA for the CDR3 is TGTGCCAGCAGCCTAGGGGGGGGCTCTGGAAACACCATATATTTT.

The chain couples TRBV3-1 (or the pseudogene TRBV3-2) to TRBJ2-1; 9 positions match TRBD2. The CDR3 is 15 residues long. The junction had 2 bases not matched to a gene; V was cut back by 1 base and J by 4 bases. Germline assignment: CDR1 LGHDT and CDR2 YNNKEL (reference sequence). The CDR3 spells CASSQGLADYNEQFF. DNA for the CDR3: TGTGCCAGCAGCCAAGGACTAGCGGATTACAATGAGCAGTTCTTC.

V gene TRBV4-2 combines with J gene TRBJ1-5, with no clear D. This CDR3 contains 15 residues. CDR1 and CDR2 from the germline V gene are LGHNA and YNFKEQ. V lost 4 bases and J lost 5, with 15 bases in between. This chain's CDR3 is CASSPTVSADQPQHF. The CDR3 nucleotides read TGTGCCAGCAGCCCAACGGTCTCCGCCGATCAGCCCCAGCATTTT.

The J gene is TRBJ2-3, the V gene TRBV7-9; possibly TRBD2 for D (5 bases). Germline V gene sequence: CDR1 SEHNR, CDR2 FQNEAQ (reference sequence). This CDR3 spans 17 amino acids. The V gene lost 5 bases and the J gene lost 1 base, with 19 bases spanning the gap. The CDR3 DNA is TGTGCCAGCAGCCCGACTGGCAGAGGGATCGGCACAGATACGCAGTATTTT. Translation gives CASSPTGRGIGTDTQYF.

V and J are TRBV10-3 and TRBJ1-1, with 10 bases aligning to TRBD1. Germline-derived CDR1 and CDR2 are ENHRY and SYGVKD. The CDR3 has 16 amino acids. The J segment lost 6 bases and the V segment lost 2 bases, leaving 9 bases of the junction unmatched. CDR3: CAISETPGQGTAEAFF. The CDR3 DNA reads TGTGCCATCAGTGAGACACCGGGACAGGGGACAGCTGAAGCTTTCTTT.

The chain has TRBV6-5 and TRBJ1-2, with 7 positions matching TRBD1. The V segment lost 7 bases and the J segment 4 bases; nucleotides outside the gene matches: 6. The CDR3 spans 13 residues. Germline V gene sequence: CDR1 MNHEY, CDR2 SVGAGI. CDR3 sequence: CASMPTGSYGYTF. In nucleotides, the CDR3 is TGTGCCAGCATGCCGACAGGGTCCTATGGCTACACCTTC.

Here the CDR3 DNA reads TGTGCCAGCAGTGACTCAGGTACAGCAAGCACAGATACGCAGTATTTT. This gives the protein CASSDSGTASTDTQYF. This rearrangement joins TRBV6-4 to TRBJ2-3; D gene unclear. Deletions cut 0 bases from V and 0 bases from J, with 10 bases between. CDR1 is MRHNA and CDR2 is SNTAGT in the germline V gene. CDR3 length equals 16 residues.

The V and J genes are TRBV5-1 and TRBJ2-7, with D possibly matching TRBD2 (7 bases). The germline V gene encodes CDR1 SGHRS and CDR2 YFSETQ. The CDR3 runs 14 residues. Trimming removed 1 base from V and 3 bases from J, with 11 bases in between. In nucleotides, the CDR3 is TGCGCCAGCAGCTTGAGCGGGACAAGCTACGAGCAGTACGTC. It encodes CASSLSGTSYEQYV.

This clone was seen just once. V and J are TRBV6-2 or TRBV6-3 and TRBJ2-2, with 8 bases aligning to TRBD1. The germline CDR1 and CDR2 sequences are MNHEY and SVGEGT. The CDR3 has 16 amino acids. Trimming at V came to 0 bases and at J to 5 bases, leaving 5 bases not matched to a gene. The CDR3 coding sequence is TGTGCCAGCAGTTACTCGAAGGGGGACAGGACCGGGGAGCTGTTTTTT. This gives the protein CASSYSKGDRTGELFF.

This clone was found many times. This chain uses TRBV7-9 with TRBJ2-3; maybe TRBD1 (6 bases). CDR1 and CDR2 from the germline V gene are SEHNR and FQNEAQ (reference sequence). There are 18 residues in the CDR3. V was trimmed by 4 bases and J by 4 bases, leaving 24 bases between them. As DNA, the CDR3 is TGTGCCAGCAGCTCCCTCGTTGATGCTGGGGGCCGGGCAGATACGCAGTATTTT. This sequence encodes CASSSLVDAGGRADTQYF.

Written as DNA, the CDR3 is TGTGCCAGCAGCCTGTATGCAGGGGATCCTGAAGCTTTCTTT. As protein: CASSLYAGDPEAFF. This sequence joins TRBV7-2 and TRBJ1-1; a weak D match, TRBD1 (6 bases). Between the trimmed V and J ends, which lost 5 bases and 6 bases, there was a span of 16 bases. The CDR3 is 14 amino acids. The germline V gene encodes CDR1 SGHTA and CDR2 FQGNSA.

The chain combines TRBV5-8 with TRBJ1-2, with a tentative D call TRBD1 (6 bases). The germline V gene has CDR1 SGHTS and CDR2 YDEGEE. V was cut by 3 bases and J by 9 bases, with 15 bases left in between. The CDR3 consists of 13 residues. The CDR3 nucleotides are TGTGCCAGCAGCTCTCGGACAGTAAGAAGCTACACCTTC. The encoded protein is CASSSRTVRSYTF. Filled out from reference TRBV5-8 and TRBJ1-2, the complete variable domain reads EAGVTQSPTHLIKTRGQQATLRCSPISGHTSVYWYQQALGLGLQFLLWYDEGEERNRGNFPPRFSGRQFPNYSSELNVNALELEDSALYLCASSSRTVRSYTFGSGTRLTVV.

The V and J genes are TRBV6-5 and TRBJ2-3; D may be TRBD2 (6 bases). Trimming removed 2 bases from V and 2 bases from J, with 11 bases in between. CDR1 is MNHEY, CDR2 SVGAGI, per germline. This CDR3 is 15 amino acids long. The CDR3, as DNA: TGTGCCAGCAGTTACGGGGGGATTCTCACAGATACGCAGTATTTT. Protein sequence: CASSYGGILTDTQYF.

V usage is TRBV6-1 and J usage is TRBJ2-7, with 7 positions matching TRBD1. Per the germline V gene, CDR1 is MNHNS and CDR2 is SASEGT. This CDR3 contains 15 residues. The V segment lost 3 bases and the J segment 3 bases; nucleotides outside the gene matches: 8. CDR3 coding DNA: TGTGCCAGCAGTGAGACCTACAGGGGAAGCTACGAGCAGTACGTC. Translation gives CASSETYRGSYEQYV.

Concerning this clone: A much larger clonotype is one base distant, so this may be a read error. CDR3 sequence: CASSKGGTSGGGNEQFF. The DNA of the CDR3 is TGTGCCAGCAGCAAAGGAGGGACTAGCGGGGGGGGCAATGAGCAGTTCTTC. The chain is built from TRBV7-7 and TRBJ2-1, with 16 bases aligning to TRBD2. Per germline, CDR1 SSHAT and CDR2 FNYEAQ (reference sequence). With 5 bases clipped from V and 6 bases from J, the junction kept 7 bases outside the gene matches. The CDR3 has 17 residues.

The rearrangement links TRBV29-1 to TRBJ1-2, with 8 bases aligning to TRBD1. CDR1 is SQVTM and CDR2 is ANQGSEA in the germline V gene. The CDR3 length is 14 residues. V shed 7 bases, J shed 4 bases, and the junction held 11 bases outside the gene matches. The CDR3 protein is CSAEEAGGGYGYTF. CDR3 nucleotide sequence: TGCAGCGCCGAGGAGGCAGGGGGCGGCTATGGCTACACCTTC.

V and J are TRBV5-1 and TRBJ1-6, with D unresolved. Germline lookup yields CDR1 SGHRS and CDR2 YFSETQ. The CDR3 runs 15 residues. V lost 4 bases and J 6 bases, leaving 14 bases between the germline ends. The CDR3 DNA reads as TGCGCCAGCAGCGATAAACGGGGTAGTAATTCACCCCTCCACTTT. Translated: CASSDKRGSNSPLHF.

V is TRBV2 and J is TRBJ1-2, with D tentatively TRBD1 (5 bases). The CDR3 extends over 15 amino acids. Germline values: CDR1 SNHLY, CDR2 FYNNEI. V lost 4 bases, J lost 7 bases, and 19 bases lay in between. The chain's CDR3 is CASSGEGTSRGGYTF. The CDR3 nucleotides are TGTGCCAGCAGTGGGGAGGGAACCTCAAGGGGTGGCTACACCTTC.